Below, 13 T cell receptor beta chains from the same sample are listed, as sequenced in a study of radiotherapy plus CTLA-4 blockade in lung cancer. Method: immunoSEQ multiplex PCR; TCRdb's copy keeps in-frame clones and lacks some. The data hold about 95,000 clones, with 83% observed a single time. This specimen consisted of peripheral blood, obtained from a patient treated with radiotherapy plus ipilimumab. The receptors come from a human donor with non-small cell lung cancer who had stable disease on radiotherapy plus ipilimumab.

The chain is built from TRBV19 and TRBJ2-5, with no clear D. The V end lost 1 base, the J end lost 7 bases, and 25 bases lay between the germline ends. The CDR3 spans 18 residues. Germline V CDR1 and CDR2: LNHDA, SQIVND (reference sequence). The CDR3 loop is CASSIVRQREAGKVTQYF. DNA of the CDR3: TGTGCCAGTAGTATAGTGCGTCAGAGAGAGGCTGGAAAGGTGACCCAGTACTTC.

This clone was detected a few times. The chain has TRBV10-3 and TRBJ2-7; D remains ambiguous. This CDR3 comprises 13 residues. The V gene lost 0 bases and the J gene lost 6 bases, with 9 bases spanning the gap. Per germline, CDR1 ENHRY and CDR2 SYGVKD. The CDR3 DNA sequence: TGTGCCATCAGTGAGTCGATGGCCAGCGAGCAGTACTTC. It encodes CAISESMASEQYF.

CDR3 loop: CASSLVGGYTF. The CDR3 nucleotides read TGTGCCAGCAGCTTAGTGGGGGGCTACACCTTC. V and J are TRBV7-8 and TRBJ1-2; D remains unclear. CDR1 and CDR2 from the germline V gene are SGHVS and FQNEAQ. V lost 1 base and J 8 bases, leaving 5 bases between the germline ends. The CDR3 contains 11 residues. The full variable domain, completed using reference TRBV7-8 and TRBJ1-2, is GAGVSQSPRYKVAKRGQDVALRCDPISGHVSLFWYQQALGQGPEFLTYFQNEAQLDKSGLPSDRFFAERPEGSVSTLKIQRTQQEDSAVYLCASSLVGGYTFGSGTRLTVV.

This clone came up a few times. The chain combines TRBV5-6 with TRBJ1-2, with 11 bases identical to TRBD1. Germline trimming cut 2 bases from V and 4 bases from J; bases unmatched to any gene: 7. This CDR3 is built from 16 residues. Germline V gives CDR1 SGHDT, CDR2 YYEEEE. The CDR3 here is CASSFRTGGDRYGYTF. The CDR3 nucleotides read TGTGCCAGCAGCTTCAGGACAGGGGGCGACCGCTATGGCTACACCTTC.

The V call is TRBV6-5, the J call TRBJ1-6; TRBD1 matches 9 bases. This CDR3 is 14 amino acids long. Unmatched junction bases numbered 4, after V lost 3 bases and J lost 10 bases. Germline-derived CDR1 and CDR2 are MNHEY and SVGAGI. CDR3 loop: CASSYGQGRSPLHF. The CDR3 DNA reads as TGTGCCAGCAGTTATGGACAGGGGCGATCACCCCTCCACTTT.

DNA of the CDR3: TGTGCCAGCAGTCGACGGATCACAGATACGCAGTATTTT. Protein sequence: CASSRRITDTQYF. This rearrangement joins TRBV6-5 to TRBJ2-3; D is unclear. The CDR3 is made up of 13 amino acids. From germline, CDR1 is MNHEY and CDR2 SVGAGI. V lost 5 bases, J lost 2 bases, and 8 bases lay in between.

This sequence joins TRBV14 and TRBJ1-1; unclear D gene. CDR1 is SGHDN and CDR2 is FVKESK in the germline V gene. Trimming stripped 3 bases from V and 0 bases from J, with 8 bases between. The CDR3 runs to 14 residues. The CDR3 coding sequence is TGTGCCAGCAGCCACGGGCAGATGAACACTGAAGCTTTCTTT. Its protein is CASSHGQMNTEAFF.

The V and J genes are TRBV7-9 and TRBJ1-2; perhaps TRBD1 as D (5 bases). V was pared by 0 bases and J by 4 bases, with 12 bases between. Germline V lookup: CDR1 SEHNR, CDR2 FQNEAQ (reference sequence). This CDR3 is 15 amino acids long. DNA for the CDR3: TGTGCCAGCAGCTTAGCGGGGCAGGGCCGCTATGGCTACACCTTC. Its protein is CASSLAGQGRYGYTF.

This sequence joins TRBV13 and TRBJ2-7; D not resolved. Germline CDR1 is PRHDT and CDR2 is FYEKMQ (reference sequence). CDR3 length: 13 residues. V lost 0 bases, J lost 6 bases, and 9 bases lay in between. The CDR3 is CASSLGSSGEQYF. The CDR3 DNA reads as TGTGCCAGCAGCTTAGGGTCCAGTGGCGAGCAGTACTTC.

On this clone: A junction boundary mismatches the germline segment, possibly from a read error. The chain joins TRBV28 to TRBJ2-1; 10 positions match TRBD2. CDR1 is MDHEN, CDR2 SYDVKM, per germline. The CDR3 is 17 residues long. CDR3 in amino acids: CASSLPILAGAYNEQFF. The DNA for the CDR3 is TGTGCCAGCAGTTTGCCGATCCTAGCGGGGGCCTATAATGAGCAGTTCTTC.

The chain employs TRBV5-1 and TRBJ2-7; 12 positions match TRBD2. Trimming removed 3 bases from V and 3 bases from J; junction bases left unmatched: 4. The CDR3 sequence is 15 residues long. Germline V gene data show CDR1 as SGHRS and CDR2 as YFSETQ. The CDR3 loop is CASSWGLAGDYEQYF. The CDR3 DNA sequence: TGCGCCAGCAGCTGGGGACTAGCGGGCGACTACGAGCAGTACTTC. The full variable domain, rest sourced from reference TRBV5-1 and TRBJ2-7, is KAGVTQTPRYLIKTRGQQVTLSCSPISGHRSVSWYQQTPGQGLQFLFEYFSETQRNKGNFPGRFSGRQFSNSRSEMNVSTLELGDSALYLCASSWGLAGDYEQYFGPGTRLTVT.

This chain links TRBV2 with TRBJ2-1; D possibly corresponds to TRBD2 (5 bases). The germline V gene encodes CDR1 SNHLY and CDR2 FYNNEI. The V end lost 4 bases, the J end lost 1 base, and 11 bases lay between the germline ends. This CDR3 region has 15 residues. CDR3 residues: CASSGGRGSYNEQFF. The CDR3 DNA reads TGTGCCAGCAGTGGAGGTCGGGGTTCCTACAATGAGCAGTTCTTC.

This clone was observed a single time. The gene calls are TRBV2 and TRBJ1-6; no reliable D call. Trimming took 5 bases from V and 9 from J, leaving 14 bases between them. Germline-derived CDR1 and CDR2 are SNHLY and FYNNEI. The CDR3 sequence is 14 residues long. CDR3 residues: CASSKGEEASPLHF. Here the CDR3 DNA reads TGTGCCAGCAGTAAGGGAGAAGAGGCTTCACCCCTCCACTTT.